The 8 T cell receptor beta chains listed next were all sequenced from one sample in a study of T cell responses to AZD1222 COVID-19 vaccine. Clones were sequenced by immunoSEQ multiplex PCR, and TCRdb holds only the in-frame ones, with some missing. The sample lists 150,000 to 200,000 clones; 92% were seen once. The material was peripheral blood, obtained 28 days after the second AZD1222 dose. The origin of the receptors is an adult who received the AZD1222 COVID-19 vaccine.

The V gene is TRBV20-1, the J gene TRBJ1-5; no reliable D call. Deletions cut 3 bases from V and 1 base from J, with 10 bases between. In germline, CDR1 is DFQATT, CDR2 SNEGSKA (reference sequence). This CDR3 has 14 residues. The CDR3 loop is CSASRQASNQPQHF. The CDR3, as DNA: TGCAGTGCTAGTAGGCAGGCCAGCAATCAGCCCCAGCATTTT.

J is TRBJ2-5 and V is TRBV7-9; D is unclear. The CDR3 extends over 14 amino acids. The germline V gene encodes CDR1 SEHNR and CDR2 FQNEAQ (reference sequence). Trimming left V 1 base short and J 1 base short, with 7 bases between. This chain's CDR3 is CASSLVGFQETQYF. The CDR3 DNA reads TGTGCCAGCAGCTTAGTGGGTTTCCAAGAGACCCAGTACTTC.

The CDR3 reads CASSPSQGNTIYF. The CDR3 DNA sequence: TGTGCCAGCAGCCCCTCTCAGGGAAACACCATATATTTT. The chain combines TRBV12-3 or TRBV12-4 with TRBJ1-3; no definite D call. The ends were cut back, 6 bases at V and 4 bases at J, with 10 bases in the middle. CDR3 size: 13 residues.

The chain links TRBV25-1 to TRBJ1-2; D perhaps matches TRBD1 (6 bases). The V end was cut by 5 bases, the J end by 4 bases, with 14 bases between. The CDR3 is made up of 14 amino acids. CDR1 is MGHDK, CDR2 SYGVNS, per germline. The CDR3 here is CASSWVGQIYGYTF. CDR3 bases: TGTGCCAGCAGTTGGGTAGGACAGATCTATGGCTACACCTTC.

V and J are TRBV2 and TRBJ1-4; a weak D match, TRBD1 (5 bases). Looked up from germline, CDR1 is SNHLY and CDR2 is FYNNEI. The CDR3 covers 14 residues. Trimming removed 6 bases at V and 4 bases at J, with 12 bases between. Here the CDR3 reads CASRHPGRNEKLFF. CDR3 sequence (DNA): TGTGCCAGCAGGCATCCGGGACGTAATGAAAAACTGTTTTTT.

V gene TRBV2 combines with J gene TRBJ2-1; 13 nucleotides line up with TRBD2. This CDR3 contains 16 residues. Germline CDR1 and CDR2: SNHLY and FYNNEI. Trimming took 0 bases from V and 6 from J; bases not matched to a gene: 2. The CDR3 nucleotides are TGTGCCAGCAGTGAAGCGGGACTAGCGGGACTCAATGAGCAGTTCTTC. Translated: CASSEAGLAGLNEQFF.

CDR3: CASSQPGQGYRRSYNEQFF. The CDR3 coding sequence is TGTGCCAGCAGCCAACCGGGACAGGGTTATCGGCGGTCCTACAATGAGCAGTTCTTC. This chain connects TRBV3-1 (or the pseudogene TRBV3-2) to TRBJ2-1; TRBD1 agrees at 9 bases. Looked up from germline, CDR1 is LGHDT and CDR2 is YNNKEL (reference sequence). This CDR3 is 19 amino acids long. The V segment lost 2 bases and the J segment 1 base; nucleotides outside the gene matches: 12.

The V gene is TRBV14, the J gene TRBJ1-6, with D maybe TRBD1 (5 bases). Trimming removed 3 bases at V and 9 bases at J, with 15 bases between. The CDR3 spans 15 residues. Germline assignment: CDR1 SGHDN and CDR2 FVKESK. CDR3 DNA: TGTGCCAGCAGCCAGATGGGCGGGGCACTTTCACCCCTCCACTTT. This sequence encodes CASSQMGGALSPLHF.